This T cell receptor beta chain was identified in a study of CD8 T cells in ankylosing spondylitis. Broader study findings: It appeared that ankylosing spondylitis blood was characterized by a TCR beta motif of several highly homologous variants.

CDR1 LGHNA and CDR2 YSLEER come from the germline V gene. The CDR3 sequence is 15 residues long. V was pared by 5 bases and J by 2 bases, with 14 bases between. Each CDR3 protein gets one entry after TCRdb re-called the 5' RACE reads with MiXCR. The sample carries roughly 700,000 distinct CDR3 sequences, 15% to 20% recorded once. Concerning this clonotype: Its antigen is not identified.

The specimen sequenced was blood, either unsorted or a sorted T cell fraction (not recorded which). This TCR was recovered from a male donor with ankylosing spondylitis. This chain joins TRBV4-3 and TRBJ2-3; D is undetermined. CDR3: CASSSRAATTDTQYF. The CDR3 DNA reads TGCGCCAGCAGCTCAAGGGCTGCGACCACAGATACGCAGTATTTT.